This T cell receptor (beta chain) was sequenced for a study of T cells in Graves' hyperthyroidism and ophthalmopathy. Lactation, pregnancy, other autoimmune disease or uncontrolled infection led to exclusion of patients. Diagnoses were established using clinical symptoms, serum thyroxine and TRAb, thyroid ultrasound and orbital computed tomography. The blood was taken when hyperthyroidism was first diagnosed, before any ophthalmopathy symptoms showed up. This clonotype was seen at least ten times. The TCR beta CDR3 regions underwent amplification using RNA transcripts as the source. First-round RT-PCR of the TCR CDR3 relied on the HTBI primer set. Via MiXCR, TCRdb re-called the multiplex PCR reads, giving one row per CDR3 protein. This table has hundreds of thousands of distinct CDR3 sequences, about 25% appearing once. This TCR was sampled from a man in his forties with Graves' hyperthyroidism that later progressed to Graves' ophthalmopathy. The source material was blood.

CDR3 nucleotides: TGCAGTGCCGCGCCCAGCCTGCGTGGTGAGACCCAGTACTTC. Its protein is CSAAPSLRGETQYF. This rearrangement joins TRBV20-1 to TRBJ2-5, with D uncertain. CDR1 and CDR2 from the germline V gene are DFQATT and SNEGSKA (reference sequence). This CDR3 has 14 amino acids. Trimming stripped 6 bases from V and 5 bases from J, with 19 bases between.